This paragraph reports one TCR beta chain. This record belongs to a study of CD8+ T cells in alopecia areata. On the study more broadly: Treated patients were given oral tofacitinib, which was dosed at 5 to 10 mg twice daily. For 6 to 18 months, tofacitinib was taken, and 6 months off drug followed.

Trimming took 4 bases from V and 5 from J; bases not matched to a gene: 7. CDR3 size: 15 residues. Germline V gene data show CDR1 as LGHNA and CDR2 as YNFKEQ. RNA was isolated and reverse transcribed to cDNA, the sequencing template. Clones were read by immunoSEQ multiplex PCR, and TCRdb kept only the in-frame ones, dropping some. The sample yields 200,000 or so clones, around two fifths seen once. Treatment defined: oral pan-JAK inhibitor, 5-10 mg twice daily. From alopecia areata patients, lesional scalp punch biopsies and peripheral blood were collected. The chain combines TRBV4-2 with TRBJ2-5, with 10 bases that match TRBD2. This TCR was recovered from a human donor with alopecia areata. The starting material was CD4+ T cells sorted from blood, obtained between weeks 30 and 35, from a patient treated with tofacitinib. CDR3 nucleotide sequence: TGTGCCAGCAGCCCCCCGGGACTAGCGTCGGAGACCCAGTACTTC. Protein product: CASSPPGLASETQYF.